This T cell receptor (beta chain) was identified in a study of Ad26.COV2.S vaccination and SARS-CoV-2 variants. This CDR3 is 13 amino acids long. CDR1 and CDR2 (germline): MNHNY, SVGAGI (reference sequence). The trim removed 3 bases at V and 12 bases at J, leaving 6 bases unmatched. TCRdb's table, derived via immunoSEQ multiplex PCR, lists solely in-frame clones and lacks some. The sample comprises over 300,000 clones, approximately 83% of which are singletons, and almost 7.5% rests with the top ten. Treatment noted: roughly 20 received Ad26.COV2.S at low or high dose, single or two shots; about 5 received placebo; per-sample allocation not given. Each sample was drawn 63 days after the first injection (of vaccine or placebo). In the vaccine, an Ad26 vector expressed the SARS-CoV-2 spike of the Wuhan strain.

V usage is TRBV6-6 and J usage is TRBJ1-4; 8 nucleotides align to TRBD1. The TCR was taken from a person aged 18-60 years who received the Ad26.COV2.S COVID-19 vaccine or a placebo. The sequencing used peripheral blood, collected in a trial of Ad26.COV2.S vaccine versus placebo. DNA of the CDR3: TGTGCCAGCAGTTATCAGGGGGCGAAGGAACTGTTTTTT. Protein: CASSYQGAKELFF.